These 10 T cell receptor beta chains were all obtained from the same sample, sequenced in a study of metastatic and nonmetastatic thyroid tumors. TCRdb re-analyzed the PCR reads using MiXCR. Seen here are about 3,100 clones, 20% to 30% observed once, and the top ten hold about 15%. Patients were all untreated before their thyroid surgery. Material for sequencing was tumor tissue. These receptors were taken from a female donor with papillary thyroid cancer or a benign thyroid nodule (not recorded which). Some clones in this sample may be carry-over from other donors' samples.

V is TRBV7-2 and J is TRBJ1-1; D not certain. Germline CDR1 SGHTA, CDR2 FQGNSA. The CDR3 is made up of 14 amino acids. The V end was cut by 4 bases, the J end by 1 base, with 10 bases between. The CDR3 reads CASSSTTRNTEAFF. CDR3 nucleotides: TGTGCCAGCAGCTCCACTACGAGGAACACTGAAGCTTTCTTT.

This clone has only a few counts. The chain uses TRBV6-1 and TRBJ2-1, with 12 positions matching TRBD2. With V trimmed by 6 bases and J by 6 bases, 0 bases remained unmatched. The CDR3 is 13 amino acids. CDR1 MNHNS and CDR2 SASEGT come from the germline V gene. The CDR3 loop reads CASRLAGGNEQFF. The CDR3 DNA reads TGTGCCAGCAGACTAGCGGGAGGCAATGAGCAGTTCTTC.

In this sample, this clone is medium-sized. The chain uses TRBV20-1 and TRBJ2-5; a weak D match, TRBD2 (6 bases). The V end lost 3 bases, the J end lost 5 bases, and 19 bases lay between the germline ends. The CDR3 covers 15 residues. From germline, CDR1 is DFQATT and CDR2 SNEGSKA (reference sequence). CDR3 nucleotide sequence: TGCAGTGCTAGGGGGGACTCCTACAGTGGGGAGACCCAGTACTTC. Residues: CSARGDSYSGETQYF.

Notes on this clone: Germline is not matched at one junction end, which may reflect a read error. The genes are TRBV20-1 and TRBJ2-3; tentatively, D is TRBD2 (6 bases). CDR3 size: 14 residues. Germline loops: CDR1 DFQATT, CDR2 SNEGSKA (reference sequence). The CDR3 loop reads CSARGIGSTDTQYF. The CDR3 bases are TGCAGTGCCAGAGGGATCGGGAGTACAGATACGCAGTATTTT.

By share, this clone counts as medium-sized. The chain links TRBV7-2 to TRBJ1-4; a weak D match, TRBD1 (5 bases). This CDR3 region has 16 residues. CDR1 and CDR2 (germline): SGHTA, FQGNSA. Deletions cut 4 bases from V and 8 bases from J, with 20 bases between. CDR3 protein: CASSSGTALEREKLFF. Written as DNA, the CDR3 is TGTGCCAGCAGCTCGGGGACTGCGTTGGAGAGGGAAAAACTGTTTTTT.

This clone was counted a few times. A much larger clone lies one base from this, so it may be a read error. The rearrangement uses TRBV12-3 or TRBV12-4 and TRBJ2-7; D possibly matches TRBD1 or TRBD2 (5 bases each). CDR3 length: 12 amino acids. Here the CDR3 DNA reads TGTGCCGGCAGTTTTTGGGGGAGCGAGCAGTACTTC. It is translated as CAGSFWGSEQYF.

This chain connects TRBV5-1 to TRBJ2-3, with D perhaps being TRBD1 or TRBD2 (5 bases each). V was pared by 5 bases and J by 3 bases, with 13 bases between. The CDR3 length is 14 residues. Germline V gives CDR1 SGHRS, CDR2 YFSETQ. CDR3 protein: CASSRDHSTDTQYF. CDR3 coding DNA: TGCGCCAGCAGTCGGGACCACTCTACAGATACGCAGTATTTT. Combining the CDR3 with reference TRBV5-1 and TRBJ2-3 gives the whole variable domain KAGVTQTPRYLIKTRGQQVTLSCSPISGHRSVSWYQQTPGQGLQFLFEYFSETQRNKGNFPGRFSGRQFSNSRSEMNVSTLELGDSALYLCASSRDHSTDTQYFGPGTRLTVL.

The chain is built from TRBV6-6 and TRBJ1-6; 10 positions agree with TRBD1. CDR1 is MNHNY, CDR2 SVGAGI, per germline (reference sequence). The CDR3 extends over 16 amino acids. The J segment lost 10 bases and the V segment lost 2 bases, leaving 8 bases of the junction unmatched. The CDR3 DNA sequence: TGTGCCAGCAGTTACCGCGCCGGGACAGGGGCGTCACCCCTCCACTTT. Translating gives CASSYRAGTGASPLHF.

This clone was seen a few times. This chain connects TRBV7-8 to TRBJ1-2, with a tentative D call TRBD1 (5 bases). Germline CDR1 is SGHVS and CDR2 is FQNEAQ. Trimming stripped 4 bases from V and 8 bases from J, with 14 bases between. This CDR3 spans 13 amino acids. As DNA, the CDR3 is TGTGCCAGCAGCTCGGGACTATCAGACGGCTACACCTTC. Translating gives CASSSGLSDGYTF.

Within the sample, this clone is medium-sized. This rearrangement joins TRBV20-1 to TRBJ2-2, with no clear D. V was shortened by 0 bases and J by 1 base, with 3 bases between the two germline ends. This CDR3 region has 13 residues. Germline V gene sequence: CDR1 DFQATT, CDR2 SNEGSKA (reference sequence). In nucleotides, the CDR3 is TGCAGTGCTAGAGATTTGAACACCGGGGAGCTGTTTTTT. Protein product: CSARDLNTGELFF.